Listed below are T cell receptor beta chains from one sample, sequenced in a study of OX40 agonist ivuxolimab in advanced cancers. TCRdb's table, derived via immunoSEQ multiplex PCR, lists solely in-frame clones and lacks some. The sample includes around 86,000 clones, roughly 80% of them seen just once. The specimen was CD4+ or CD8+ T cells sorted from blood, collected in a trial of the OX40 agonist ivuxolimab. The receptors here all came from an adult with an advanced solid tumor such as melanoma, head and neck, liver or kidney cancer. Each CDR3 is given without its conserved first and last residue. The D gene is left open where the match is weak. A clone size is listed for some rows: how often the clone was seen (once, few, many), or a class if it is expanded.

cdr3_aa: ASSLSSNQPQH; clone_size: once; j_call: TRBJ1-5; v_call: TRBV5-1; d_call: NA
cdr3_aa: ARRADTYGYT; clone_size: NA; j_call: TRBJ1-2; v_call: TRBV5-8; d_call: NA
cdr3_aa: ASSHSVQAYEQY; clone_size: NA; j_call: TRBJ2-7; v_call: TRBV7-2; d_call: NA
cdr3_aa: ASSQTQVLRGYVNSPLH; clone_size: NA; j_call: TRBJ1-6; v_call: TRBV14; d_call: NA
cdr3_aa: ASSTRTGETDTQY; clone_size: NA; j_call: TRBJ2-3; v_call: TRBV19; d_call: TRBD1
cdr3_aa: ASSTGQGSTEAF; clone_size: few; j_call: TRBJ1-1; v_call: TRBV5-6; d_call: TRBD1
cdr3_aa: AWSNGGPETQY; clone_size: NA; j_call: TRBJ2-5; v_call: TRBV30; d_call: NA
cdr3_aa: ASSQDFVYPTNYGYT; clone_size: NA; j_call: TRBJ1-2; v_call: TRBV4-3; d_call: NA
cdr3_aa: ASSPPAGGETQY; clone_size: NA; j_call: TRBJ2-5; v_call: TRBV18; d_call: NA
cdr3_aa: ASSKDRGQPQH; clone_size: few; j_call: TRBJ1-5; v_call: TRBV27; d_call: TRBD1
cdr3_aa: ASSPLSRNEQF; clone_size: NA; j_call: TRBJ2-1; v_call: TRBV14; d_call: NA
cdr3_aa: ASSSLTGELF; clone_size: NA; j_call: TRBJ2-2; v_call: TRBV27; d_call: NA
cdr3_aa: ASSFKGPPNTGELF; clone_size: NA; j_call: TRBJ2-2; v_call: TRBV27; d_call: NA
cdr3_aa: ASSAQGRNSPLH; clone_size: NA; j_call: TRBJ1-6; v_call: TRBV11-2; d_call: NA
cdr3_aa: ASSPWTGGTEAF; clone_size: NA; j_call: TRBJ1-1; v_call: TRBV27; d_call: TRBD1
cdr3_aa: ATGRTSTNYGYT; clone_size: NA; j_call: TRBJ1-2; v_call: TRBV19; d_call: NA
cdr3_aa: ASSPQQGGDNEQF; clone_size: NA; j_call: TRBJ2-1; v_call: TRBV18; d_call: NA
cdr3_aa: ATSSGNTIY; clone_size: NA; j_call: TRBJ1-3; v_call: TRBV10-3; d_call: NA
cdr3_aa: ASSIQGDYEQY; clone_size: NA; j_call: TRBJ2-7; v_call: TRBV18; d_call: TRBD1
cdr3_aa: ASSSNRGSYNEQF; clone_size: once; j_call: TRBJ2-1; v_call: TRBV7-3; d_call: TRBD1
cdr3_aa: ASSLSGVLNSPLH; clone_size: NA; j_call: TRBJ1-6; v_call: TRBV5-1; d_call: NA
cdr3_aa: ASSQGSAGGYGYT; clone_size: NA; j_call: TRBJ1-2; v_call: TRBV6-5; d_call: NA
cdr3_aa: ASSKEVTGQTYNEQF; clone_size: NA; j_call: TRBJ2-1; v_call: TRBV21-1; d_call: NA
cdr3_aa: ASSFGGVNTGELF; clone_size: NA; j_call: TRBJ2-2; v_call: TRBV11-2; d_call: TRBD2
cdr3_aa: ASRGTSGGTNYEQY; clone_size: once; j_call: TRBJ2-7; v_call: TRBV28; d_call: TRBD2
cdr3_aa: ASSVEGGAIY; clone_size: NA; j_call: TRBJ1-3; v_call: TRBV9; d_call: NA
cdr3_aa: ASSWGRASGAQETQY; clone_size: NA; j_call: TRBJ2-5; v_call: TRBV7-2; d_call: TRBD2
cdr3_aa: ASKVQGGTWAEAF; clone_size: few; j_call: TRBJ1-1; v_call: TRBV2; d_call: TRBD1
cdr3_aa: ASSQLDSQETQY; clone_size: NA; j_call: TRBJ2-5; v_call: TRBV23-1; d_call: NA
cdr3_aa: AGQAGGNPNEQF; clone_size: NA; j_call: TRBJ2-1; v_call: TRBV30; d_call: TRBD2
cdr3_aa: ASSPGQGLDTQY; clone_size: once; j_call: TRBJ2-3; v_call: TRBV7-9; d_call: TRBD1
cdr3_aa: ASSFTGLNTEAF; clone_size: NA; j_call: TRBJ1-1; v_call: TRBV7-9; d_call: NA
cdr3_aa: ASSLSGTSGNTIY; clone_size: NA; j_call: TRBJ1-3; v_call: TRBV9; d_call: NA
cdr3_aa: ASSIQTGPSSGNTIY; clone_size: NA; j_call: TRBJ1-3; v_call: TRBV19; d_call: TRBD1
cdr3_aa: ASSVMVQPQH; clone_size: NA; j_call: TRBJ1-5; v_call: TRBV2; d_call: NA
cdr3_aa: AINWDTDSGNTIY; clone_size: NA; j_call: TRBJ1-3; v_call: TRBV10-3; d_call: NA
cdr3_aa: ASSQERGYEQY; clone_size: NA; j_call: TRBJ2-7; v_call: TRBV4-3; d_call: NA
cdr3_aa: ASSPRGQGASNEKLF; clone_size: once; j_call: TRBJ1-4; v_call: TRBV18; d_call: TRBD1
cdr3_aa: ASSFSPDSGYT; clone_size: NA; j_call: TRBJ1-2; v_call: TRBV7-9; d_call: NA
cdr3_aa: ASSTTGNYGYT; clone_size: NA; j_call: TRBJ1-2; v_call: TRBV28; d_call: NA
cdr3_aa: ASSSRWDRADYGYT; clone_size: NA; j_call: TRBJ1-2; v_call: TRBV27; d_call: TRBD1
cdr3_aa: ASTLGWGDTEAF; clone_size: few; j_call: TRBJ1-1; v_call: TRBV5-6; d_call: NA
cdr3_aa: ASSQGQGSPYEQY; clone_size: NA; j_call: TRBJ2-7; v_call: TRBV5-1; d_call: TRBD1
cdr3_aa: ASSYTANQPQH; clone_size: NA; j_call: TRBJ1-5; v_call: TRBV6-5; d_call: NA
cdr3_aa: ASSLPVVGEKLF; clone_size: NA; j_call: TRBJ1-4; v_call: TRBV7-9; d_call: NA
cdr3_aa: ASSYQGVDQPQH; clone_size: NA; j_call: TRBJ1-5; v_call: TRBV7-2; d_call: TRBD1
cdr3_aa: ATSSDSGVDCGYT; clone_size: NA; j_call: TRBJ1-2; v_call: TRBV15; d_call: NA
cdr3_aa: ATSRDRGGSSYNSPLH; clone_size: NA; j_call: TRBJ1-6; v_call: TRBV15; d_call: NA
cdr3_aa: ASSDRTAYEQY; clone_size: NA; j_call: TRBJ2-7; v_call: TRBV6-6; d_call: NA
cdr3_aa: SVLPEGANREKLF; clone_size: NA; j_call: TRBJ1-4; v_call: TRBV29-1; d_call: NA
cdr3_aa: ASSRDRYQPQH; clone_size: once; j_call: TRBJ1-5; v_call: TRBV7-3; d_call: NA
cdr3_aa: ASSSLGWTSGGRSYQETQY; clone_size: NA; j_call: TRBJ2-5; v_call: TRBV5-1; d_call: TRBD2
cdr3_aa: ASSIGGSLGEKLF; clone_size: once; j_call: TRBJ1-4; v_call: TRBV19; d_call: NA
cdr3_aa: ASSQIPKQGGETQY; clone_size: NA; j_call: TRBJ2-5; v_call: TRBV5-1; d_call: NA
cdr3_aa: ASTPDRKYEAF; clone_size: few; j_call: TRBJ1-1; v_call: TRBV2; d_call: NA
cdr3_aa: ASSSAVGPSSPQH; clone_size: NA; j_call: TRBJ1-5; v_call: TRBV5-8; d_call: NA
cdr3_aa: ASGDRTGEQY; clone_size: few; j_call: TRBJ2-7; v_call: TRBV9; d_call: NA
cdr3_aa: ASSQRSSYNSPLH; clone_size: NA; j_call: TRBJ1-6; v_call: TRBV4-3; d_call: NA
cdr3_aa: ASSLMTGGMDTQY; clone_size: NA; j_call: TRBJ2-3; v_call: TRBV7-2; d_call: TRBD1
cdr3_aa: SVRGIETQY; clone_size: NA; j_call: TRBJ2-5; v_call: TRBV29-1; d_call: NA